This passage covers 4 T cell receptor beta chains from one sample sequenced in a study of blood T cell repertoires in COVID-19. Data came from immunoSEQ multiplex PCR; TCRdb stores just in-frame clones and leaves some out. Of about 400,000 clones listed, around 90% are singletons. Sequenced sample: PBMCs or T cells enriched from blood (not recorded which). These TCRs come from a woman aged 40 to 50 with acute COVID-19.

This rearrangement joins TRBV24-1 to TRBJ2-2; D is perhaps TRBD1 (5 bases). The CDR3 length is 15 residues. V was trimmed by 9 bases and J by 1 base, leaving 14 bases between them. CDR1 is KGHDR, CDR2 SFDVKD, per germline. CDR3 coding DNA: TGTGCCACCGCAGTGGGGCTCGGGAACACCGGGGAGCTGTTTTTT. Protein: CATAVGLGNTGELFF.

The chain employs TRBV2 and TRBJ2-3, with 14 bases lining up with TRBD2. Germline values: CDR1 SNHLY, CDR2 FYNNEI. This CDR3 contains 16 residues. V shed 6 bases and J 3 bases; nucleotides not matched to a gene: 5. CDR3 region: CASRVTSGGVTDTQYF. As DNA, the CDR3 is TGTGCCAGCAGAGTGACTAGCGGGGGGGTAACAGATACGCAGTATTTT.

This sequence joins TRBV6-5 and TRBJ2-7; TRBD1 is a possible D gene (6 bases). In germline, CDR1 is MNHEY, CDR2 SVGAGI. V lost 5 bases, J lost 6 bases, and 20 bases lay in between. This CDR3 contains 15 residues. CDR3 region: CASSRIQGPTREQYF. CDR3 bases: TGTGCCAGCAGTAGGATACAGGGACCTACGCGCGAGCAGTACTTC.

The V gene is TRBV29-1, the J gene TRBJ1-2; 7 nucleotides agree with TRBD1. CDR3 length: 13 amino acids. CDR1 is SQVTM and CDR2 is ANQGSEA in the germline V gene. Trimming took 7 bases from V and 2 from J; bases not matched to a gene: 7. The DNA of the CDR3 is TGCAGCGGGATCGACAGGGAGAACTATGGCTACACCTTC. This gives the protein CSGIDRENYGYTF.